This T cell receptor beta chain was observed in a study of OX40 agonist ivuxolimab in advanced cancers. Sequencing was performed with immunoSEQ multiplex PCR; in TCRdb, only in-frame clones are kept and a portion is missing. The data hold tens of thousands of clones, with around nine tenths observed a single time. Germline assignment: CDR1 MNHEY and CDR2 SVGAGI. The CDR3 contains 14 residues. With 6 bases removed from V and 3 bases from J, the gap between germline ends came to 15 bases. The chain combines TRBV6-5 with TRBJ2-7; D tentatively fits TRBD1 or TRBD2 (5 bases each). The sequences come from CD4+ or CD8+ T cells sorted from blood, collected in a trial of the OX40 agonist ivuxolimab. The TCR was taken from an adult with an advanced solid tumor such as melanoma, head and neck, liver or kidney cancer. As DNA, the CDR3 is TGTGCCAGCAGCCGGGGCGACGGATACTACGAGCAGTACTTC. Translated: CASSRGDGYYEQYF.